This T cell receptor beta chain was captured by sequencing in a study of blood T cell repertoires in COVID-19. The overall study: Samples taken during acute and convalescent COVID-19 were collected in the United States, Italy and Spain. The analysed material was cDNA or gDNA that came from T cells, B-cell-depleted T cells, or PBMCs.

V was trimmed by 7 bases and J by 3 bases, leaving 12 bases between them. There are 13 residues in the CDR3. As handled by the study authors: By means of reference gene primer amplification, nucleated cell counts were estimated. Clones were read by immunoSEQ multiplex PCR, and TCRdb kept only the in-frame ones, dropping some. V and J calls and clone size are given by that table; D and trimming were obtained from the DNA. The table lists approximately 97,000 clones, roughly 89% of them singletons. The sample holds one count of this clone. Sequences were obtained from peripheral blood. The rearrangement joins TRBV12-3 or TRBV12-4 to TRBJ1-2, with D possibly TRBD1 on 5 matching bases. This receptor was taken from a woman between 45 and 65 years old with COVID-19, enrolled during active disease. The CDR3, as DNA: TGTGCCAGCAAGGGAGGGGTTGACTATGGCTACACCTTC. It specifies CASKGGVDYGYTF.